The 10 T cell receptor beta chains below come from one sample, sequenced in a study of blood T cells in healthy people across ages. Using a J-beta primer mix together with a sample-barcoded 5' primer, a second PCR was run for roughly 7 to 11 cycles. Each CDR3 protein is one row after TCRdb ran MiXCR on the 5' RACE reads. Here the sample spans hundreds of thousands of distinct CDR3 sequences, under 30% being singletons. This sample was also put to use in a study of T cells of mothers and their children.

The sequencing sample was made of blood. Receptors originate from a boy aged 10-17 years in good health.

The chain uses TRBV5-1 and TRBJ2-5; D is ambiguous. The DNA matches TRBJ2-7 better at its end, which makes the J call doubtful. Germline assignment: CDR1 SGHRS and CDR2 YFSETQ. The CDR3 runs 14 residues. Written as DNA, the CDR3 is TGCGCCAGCAGCTTGTCTCATAGCTCCTACGAGCAGTACTTC. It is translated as CASSLSHSSYEQYF.

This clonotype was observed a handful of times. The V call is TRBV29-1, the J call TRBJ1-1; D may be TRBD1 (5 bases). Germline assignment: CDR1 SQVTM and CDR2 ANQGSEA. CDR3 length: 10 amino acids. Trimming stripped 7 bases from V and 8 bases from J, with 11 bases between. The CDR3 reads CSANRQEAFF. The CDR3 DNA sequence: TGCAGCGCAAACCGACAGGAAGCTTTCTTT.

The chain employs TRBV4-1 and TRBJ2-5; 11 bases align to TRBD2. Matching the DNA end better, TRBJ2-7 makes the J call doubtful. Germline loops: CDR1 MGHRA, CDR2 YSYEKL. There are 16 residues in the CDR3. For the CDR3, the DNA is TGCGCCAGCAGCCAATTCGGACTAGCGGGTAACTACGAGCAGTACTTC. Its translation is CASSQFGLAGNYEQYF.

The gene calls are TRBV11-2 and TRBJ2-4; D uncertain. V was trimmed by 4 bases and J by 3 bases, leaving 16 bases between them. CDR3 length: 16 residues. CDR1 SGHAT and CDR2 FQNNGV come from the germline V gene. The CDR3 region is CASSSVEPGGKNIQYF. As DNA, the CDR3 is TGTGCCAGCAGCTCCGTAGAACCGGGCGGCAAAAACATTCAGTACTTC.

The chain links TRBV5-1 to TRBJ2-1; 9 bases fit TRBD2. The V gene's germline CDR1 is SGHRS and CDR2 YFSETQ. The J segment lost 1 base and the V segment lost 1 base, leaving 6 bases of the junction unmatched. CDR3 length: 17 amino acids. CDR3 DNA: TGCGCCAGCAGCTTGCTAATAGCGGGAGAGTCCTACAATGAGCAGTTCTTC. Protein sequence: CASSLLIAGESYNEQFF.

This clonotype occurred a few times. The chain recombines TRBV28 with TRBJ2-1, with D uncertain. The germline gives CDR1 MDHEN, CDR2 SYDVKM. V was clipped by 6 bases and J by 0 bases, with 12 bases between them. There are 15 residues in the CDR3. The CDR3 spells CASREGTTSYNEQFF. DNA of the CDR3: TGTGCCAGCAGGGAAGGAACTACCTCCTACAATGAGCAGTTCTTC. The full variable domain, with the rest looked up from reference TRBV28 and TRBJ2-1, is DVKVTQSSRYLVKRTGEKVFLECVQDMDHENMFWYRQDPGLGLRLIYFSYDVKMKEKGDIPEGYSVSREKKERFSLILESASTNQTSMYLCASREGTTSYNEQFFGPGTRLTVL.

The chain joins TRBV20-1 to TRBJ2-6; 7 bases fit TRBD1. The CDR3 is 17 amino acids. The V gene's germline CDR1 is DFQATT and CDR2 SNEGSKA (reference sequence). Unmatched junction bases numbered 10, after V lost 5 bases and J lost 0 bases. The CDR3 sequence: CSASETGISSGANVLTF. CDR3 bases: TGCAGTGCTTCCGAGACAGGGATAAGCTCTGGGGCCAACGTCCTGACTTTC.

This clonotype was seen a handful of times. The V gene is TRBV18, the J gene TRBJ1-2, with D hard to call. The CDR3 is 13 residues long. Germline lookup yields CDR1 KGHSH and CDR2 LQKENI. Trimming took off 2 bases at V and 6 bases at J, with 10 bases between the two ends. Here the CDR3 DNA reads TGTGCCAGCTCACCAAGGGCAGCCGATGGCTACACCTTC. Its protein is CASSPRAADGYTF. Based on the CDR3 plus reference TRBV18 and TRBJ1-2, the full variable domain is NAGVMQNPRHLVRRRGQEARLRCSPMKGHSHVYWYRQLPEEGLKFMVYLQKENIIDESGMPKERFSAEFPKEGPSILRIQQVVRGDSAAYFCASSPRAADGYTFGSGTRLTVV.

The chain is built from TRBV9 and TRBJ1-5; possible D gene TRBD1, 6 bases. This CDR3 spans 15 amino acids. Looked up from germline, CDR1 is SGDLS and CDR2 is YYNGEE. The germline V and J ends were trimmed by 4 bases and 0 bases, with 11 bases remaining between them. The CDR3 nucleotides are TGTGCCAGCAGCTTCGGACAGAATAGCAATCAGCCCCAGCATTTT. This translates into CASSFGQNSNQPQHF.

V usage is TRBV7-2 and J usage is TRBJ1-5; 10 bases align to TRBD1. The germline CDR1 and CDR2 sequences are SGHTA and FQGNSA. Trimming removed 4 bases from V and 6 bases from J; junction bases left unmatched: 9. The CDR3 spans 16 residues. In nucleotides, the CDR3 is TGTGCCAGCAGCTCCACTCCGGGACAGGGGTTTCAGCCCCAGCATTTT. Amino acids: CASSSTPGQGFQPQHF.